The rows below give T cell receptor beta chains drawn from one sample of a study of blood T cell repertoires in COVID-19. This table comes from immunoSEQ multiplex PCR, and its TCRdb copy is limited to in-frame clones, with some not included. The table shows roughly 75,000 clones, with approximately 84% occurring only once. What was sequenced was peripheral blood. The receptors derive from a man aged 50-60 years with COVID-19, enrolled during active disease. Both conserved end residues are part of each CDR3. D genes are given only for firm matches. The size entry is marked missing in some rows and otherwise reads once, few, many or a size class.

d_gene	v_gene	j_gene	abundance	CDR3aa	CDR3nt
.	TRBV19	TRBJ1-5	once	CASSYGSRDQPQHF	TGTGCCAGTAGCTACGGCAGCCGGGATCAGCCCCAGCATTTT
.	TRBV6-1	TRBJ1-3	few	CASSEALGNSGNTIYF	TGTGCCAGCAGTGAAGCGCTAGGAAACTCTGGAAACACCATATATTTT
TRBD2	TRBV2	TRBJ2-7	.	CASSFGLAGAGEQYF	TGTGCCAGCAGTTTCGGACTAGCGGGAGCTGGTGAGCAGTACTTC
TRBD1	TRBV11-2	TRBJ2-1	.	CASSFGRGHPSRNNEQFF	TGTGCCAGCAGCTTCGGCAGGGGGCACCCCTCTCGCAACAATGAGCAGTTCTTC
.	TRBV30	TRBJ1-2	.	CAWRDINYGYTF	TGTGCCTGGAGAGACATTAACTATGGCTACACCTTC
TRBD1	TRBV5-1	TRBJ2-3	.	CASSEGTATDTQYF	TGCGCCAGCAGCGAAGGGACAGCCACAGATACGCAGTATTTT
.	TRBV3-1/TRBV3-2	TRBJ2-7	.	CASSPTLAHEQYF	TGTGCCAGCAGCCCGACACTAGCCCACGAGCAGTACTTC
.	TRBV20-1	TRBJ1-1	.	CSAYRAEKAFF	TGCAGTGCTTACAGGGCCGAGAAGGCTTTCTTT
TRBD1	TRBV7-2	TRBJ1-5	.	CASSPPGQIQPQHF	TGTGCCAGCAGCCCACCGGGACAGATTCAGCCCCAGCATTTT
TRBD1	TRBV9	TRBJ1-3	.	CASSKLDRGNTIYF	TGTGCCAGCAGCAAACTGGACAGGGGAAACACCATATATTTT
.	TRBV28	TRBJ1-4	.	CASSLAGARNEKLFF	TGTGCCAGCAGTTTAGCGGGGGCCCGTAATGAAAAACTGTTTTTT
TRBD1	TRBV6-5	TRBJ2-7	once	CASRLYRGQTYEQYF	TGTGCCAGCAGGTTGTACAGGGGGCAAACCTACGAGCAGTACTTC
TRBD1	TRBV27	TRBJ1-5	.	CASSLSGQGANQPQHF	TGTGCCAGCAGTTTATCGGGACAGGGGGCTAATCAGCCCCAGCATTTT
.	TRBV6-5	TRBJ1-6	.	CAISEDPKVSPLHF	TGTGCCATTTCGGAGGACCCAAAGGTTTCACCCCTCCACTTT
.	TRBV3-1/TRBV3-2	TRBJ1-5	.	CASSQDRGNQPQHF	TGTGCCAGCAGCCAAGACAGGGGCAATCAGCCCCAGCATTTT
.	TRBV4-1	TRBJ2-2	.	CASSRGASGLNTGELFF	TGCGCCAGCAGCCGAGGGGCCTCGGGACTGAACACCGGGGAGCTGTTTTTT
TRBD2	TRBV23-1	TRBJ2-5	.	CASSQSREGEETQYF	TGCGCCAGCAGTCAATCGAGGGAGGGCGAAGAGACCCAGTACTTC
.	TRBV19	TRBJ2-3	.	CASMGTSTGPYTDTQYF	TGTGCCTCGATGGGTACCTCAACGGGTCCCTACACAGATACGCAGTATTTT
TRBD1	TRBV10-3	TRBJ2-1	.	CAISESLGGSYNEQFF	TGTGCCATCAGTGAGTCGTTAGGGGGCTCATACAATGAGCAGTTCTTC
TRBD1	TRBV7-8	TRBJ1-4	.	CASSLTGGYEKLFF	TGTGCCAGCAGCTTGACAGGGGGCTATGAAAAACTGTTTTTT
.	TRBV2	TRBJ1-1	.	CASFRQVNTEAFF	TGTGCCAGTTTTAGGCAGGTGAACACTGAAGCTTTCTTT
.	TRBV28	TRBJ1-2	.	CASSSLLGGIGSYTF	TGTGCCAGCAGCTCTCTTTTAGGAGGCATTGGGAGCTACACCTTC
TRBD2	TRBV27	TRBJ2-7	.	CASSRGGGPSYEQYF	TGTGCCAGCAGTCGGGGCGGGGGGCCGTCCTACGAGCAGTACTTC
.	TRBV7-3	TRBJ2-2	.	CASSSGSYTGELFF	TGTGCCAGCAGCTCTGGGAGTTACACCGGGGAGCTGTTTTTT
.	TRBV30	TRBJ2-6	.	CAWRGAGANVLTF	TGTGCCTGGAGAGGGGCTGGGGCCAACGTCCTGACTTTC
TRBD1	TRBV15	TRBJ2-4	few	CATSRPKGAGTGTILAKNIQYF	TGTGCCACCAGCAGACCCAAAGGGGCCGGGACAGGGACAATACTAGCCAAAAACATTCAGTACTTC
TRBD1	TRBV6-5	TRBJ2-7	once	CASSRDSLYEQYF	TGTGCCAGCAGTAGGGACAGTTTGTACGAGCAGTACTTC
TRBD2	TRBV30	TRBJ2-7	once	CAWRPPGGYEQYF	TGTGCCTGGAGGCCCCCGGGGGGGTACGAGCAGTACTTC
.	TRBV18	TRBJ1-5	.	CASSPISRGSGNQPQHF	TGTGCCAGCTCTCCTATCTCCAGGGGCTCGGGCAATCAGCCCCAGCATTTT
TRBD1	TRBV9	TRBJ2-5	.	CASSARGRGETQYF	TGTGCCAGCAGCGCAAGGGGGCGAGGCGAGACCCAGTACTTC
.	TRBV28	TRBJ2-5	.	CATPAGRETQYF	TGTGCCACCCCGGCGGGGCGGGAGACCCAGTACTTC
TRBD2	TRBV28	TRBJ2-3	.	CASSGGADTQYF	TGTGCCAGCAGTGGGGGGGCAGATACGCAGTATTTT
.	TRBV4-1	TRBJ1-2	.	CASSQEWGGYGYTF	TGCGCCAGCAGCCAAGAGTGGGGAGGCTATGGCTACACCTTC
.	TRBV6-6	TRBJ1-6	few	CASSKLRDNNSPLHF	TGTGCCAGCAGCAAACTCCGGGACAATAATTCACCCCTCCACTTT
TRBD1	TRBV7-9	TRBJ1-1	.	CASSIGQGSGEAFF	TGTGCCAGCAGCATAGGACAGGGGAGCGGTGAAGCTTTCTTT
.	TRBV11-3	TRBJ2-2	.	CASSLFAEAELFF	TGTGCCAGCAGCCTTTTTGCGGAGGCGGAGCTGTTTTTT
TRBD1	TRBV6-5	TRBJ1-4	.	CASRRQGAKEKLFF	TGTGCCAGCAGGAGACAGGGGGCGAAAGAAAAACTGTTTTTT
TRBD1	TRBV27	TRBJ2-3	.	CASSYRTGLGMDTQYF	TGTGCCAGCAGTTATAGGACAGGGTTGGGCATGGATACGCAGTATTTT
TRBD2	TRBV9	TRBJ2-1	.	CASSVARSSGRHEQFF	TGTGCCAGCAGCGTAGCTAGGTCTAGCGGTCGGCATGAGCAGTTCTTC
TRBD1	TRBV5-4	TRBJ1-2	.	CASSWGDSAPGGYTF	TGTGCCAGCAGCTGGGGGGACAGCGCCCCGGGGGGCTACACCTTC